These 18 T cell receptor beta chains originate from one sample sequenced in a study of OX40 agonist ivuxolimab in advanced cancers. Clones were sequenced by immunoSEQ multiplex PCR, and TCRdb holds only the in-frame ones, with some missing. The table records 65,000 to 80,000 clones, 86% of them present only once. The source material was CD4+ or CD8+ T cells sorted from blood, sampled in a trial of the OX40 agonist ivuxolimab. The origin of the receptors is an adult with an advanced solid tumor such as melanoma, head and neck, liver or kidney cancer.

The V call is TRBV10-3, the J call TRBJ1-5; a weak D match, TRBD1 (5 bases). The CDR3 length is 15 residues. Germline V gene sequence: CDR1 ENHRY, CDR2 SYGVKD. Deletions cut 4 bases from V and 3 bases from J, with 13 bases between. The CDR3 nucleotides are TGTGCCATCAGTGCGGCAGGGCTGTTCAATCAGCCCCAGCATTTT. This gives the protein CAISAAGLFNQPQHF.

The chain uses TRBV29-1 and TRBJ1-5; 7 bases align to TRBD1. The CDR3 is made up of 13 amino acids. V dropped 7 bases and J dropped 2; count of bases not matched to a gene: 5. Germline V gives CDR1 SQVTM, CDR2 ANQGSEA. CDR3 protein: CSAVGQGNQPQHF. The CDR3 nucleotides read TGCAGCGCTGTCGGACAGGGCAATCAGCCCCAGCATTTT.

The V gene is TRBV5-6, the J gene TRBJ2-1; D could derive from TRBD1 or TRBD2 (5 bases each). The germline V gene encodes CDR1 SGHDT and CDR2 YYEEEE. V was shortened by 1 base and J by 6 bases, with 20 bases between the two germline ends. This CDR3 is built from 17 residues. The CDR3 loop reads CASSLLRRGGAFNEQFF. The CDR3 coding sequence is TGTGCCAGCAGCTTGTTAAGACGGGGTGGGGCTTTCAATGAGCAGTTCTTC.

This rearrangement joins TRBV15 to TRBJ1-1; D is ambiguous. The V end was cut by 0 bases, the J end by 6 bases, with 14 bases between. There are 15 residues in the CDR3. CDR1 LNHNV and CDR2 YYDKDF come from the germline V gene (reference sequence). CDR3 protein: CATSRDLGFVAEAFF. The CDR3 region has the DNA TGTGCCACCAGCAGAGATCTGGGCTTCGTTGCTGAAGCTTTCTTT.

As for this clone: The same CDR3 arises from other DNA sequences in this sample as well. V is TRBV18 and J is TRBJ2-5; D unclear. This CDR3 comprises 11 residues. Germline V gene lookup returns CDR1 KGHSH and CDR2 LQKENI. V was trimmed by 4 bases and J by 2 bases, leaving 2 bases between them. The CDR3 sequence is CASSLQETQYF. As DNA, the CDR3 is TGTGCCAGCTCACTACAAGAGACCCAGTACTTC.

The gene calls are TRBV6-1 and TRBJ1-5; the D is unclear. The CDR3 has 16 amino acids. The V end was cut by 0 bases, the J end by 0 bases, with 9 bases between. Looked up from germline, CDR1 is MNHNS and CDR2 is SASEGT. The CDR3 loop reads CASSEAALNSNQPQHF. DNA for the CDR3: TGTGCCAGCAGTGAAGCGGCCCTAAATAGCAATCAGCCCCAGCATTTT.

For the CDR3, the DNA is TGTGCCAGCAGCGCCGGGACAGCAGCAACTAATGAAAAACTGTTTTTT. Translated: CASSAGTAATNEKLFF. V usage is TRBV9 and J usage is TRBJ1-4; 7 bases are shared with TRBD1. V dropped 3 bases and J dropped 0; count of bases not matched to a gene: 5. The CDR3 covers 16 residues. Germline V lookup: CDR1 SGDLS, CDR2 YYNGEE.

A few counts support this clone. The V gene is TRBV18, the J gene TRBJ1-3; D gene ambiguous. With 8 bases removed from V and 3 bases from J, the gap between germline ends came to 11 bases. Germline lookup yields CDR1 KGHSH and CDR2 LQKENI. The CDR3 consists of 13 residues. The chain's CDR3 is CASEPGSGNTIYF. The DNA of the CDR3 is TGTGCCAGCGAACCCGGGAGTGGAAACACCATATATTTT.

The chain combines TRBV4-2 with TRBJ1-5; 8 bases align to TRBD1. There are 17 residues in the CDR3. Unmatched junction bases numbered 5, after V lost 1 base and J lost 0 bases. Per the germline V gene, CDR1 is LGHNA and CDR2 is YNFKEQ. Here the CDR3 DNA reads TGTGCCAGCAGCCAAGCCCCAGGGGGCTTTAGCAATCAGCCCCAGCATTTT. Amino acids: CASSQAPGGFSNQPQHF.

The chain is built from TRBV2 and TRBJ1-2; 7 nucleotides align to TRBD1. Trimming removed 4 bases from V and 4 bases from J; junction bases left unmatched: 6. CDR3 length equals 14 residues. CDR1 is SNHLY, CDR2 FYNNEI, per germline. As DNA, the CDR3 is TGTGCCAGCAGTGTCCAGGGGGATCTCTATGGCTACACCTTC. Translating gives CASSVQGDLYGYTF.

V is TRBV5-1 and J is TRBJ2-5; D is possibly TRBD2 (5 bases). This CDR3 has 14 residues. Germline CDR1 reads SGHRS; CDR2 reads YFSETQ. The V gene lost 0 bases and the J gene lost 4 bases, with 10 bases spanning the gap. This CDR3 reads CASSLDRAGETQYF. CDR3 coding DNA: TGCGCCAGCAGCTTGGACCGGGCGGGAGAGACCCAGTACTTC.

The chain is built from TRBV5-1 and TRBJ1-3; TRBD1 matches 7 bases. Germline V gene sequence: CDR1 SGHRS, CDR2 YFSETQ. This CDR3 region has 13 residues. The V gene end was trimmed by 4 bases and the J gene end by 4 bases; junction bases not matched to a gene: 2. The CDR3 loop reads CASSPDRGNTIYF. CDR3 DNA sequence: TGCGCCAGCAGCCCGGACAGGGGAAACACCATATATTTT.

The chain recombines TRBV5-1 with TRBJ1-1; D possibly corresponds to TRBD1 (6 bases). The V end was cut by 1 base, the J end by 5 bases, with 12 bases between. CDR3 size: 14 residues. CDR1 and CDR2 from the germline V gene are SGHRS and YFSETQ. The CDR3 region is CASSLTGIGTEAFF. The CDR3 DNA sequence: TGCGCCAGCAGCTTGACAGGGATCGGAACTGAAGCTTTCTTT.

The chain recombines TRBV18 with TRBJ2-7, with TRBD2 identical over 7 bases. V was pared by 3 bases and J by 5 bases, with 7 bases of the junction left unmatched. CDR3 length equals 14 residues. Germline values: CDR1 KGHSH, CDR2 LQKENI. The CDR3 nucleotides read TGTGCCAGCTCACCCCGGGGAGGGCGCGACGAGCAGTACTTC. This encodes CASSPRGGRDEQYF.

This clone was picked up one time. The rearrangement uses TRBV18 and TRBJ1-3; D unclear. The ends were cut back, 3 bases at V and 0 bases at J, with 9 bases in the middle. Germline V gives CDR1 KGHSH, CDR2 LQKENI. There are 15 residues in the CDR3. The CDR3 DNA follows: TGTGCCAGCTCACCCAACAGTTTCTCTGGAAACACCATATATTTT. Translating gives CASSPNSFSGNTIYF.

This clone has just a few counts. The chain links TRBV5-1 to TRBJ2-5, with D hard to call. CDR1 is SGHRS, CDR2 YFSETQ, per germline. The CDR3 has 13 amino acids. Between the trimmed V and J ends, which lost 5 bases and 5 bases, there was a span of 13 bases. This CDR3 is CASRPPREETQYF. As DNA, the CDR3 is TGCGCCAGCAGGCCCCCCCGAGAGGAGACCCAGTACTTC.

This rearrangement joins TRBV6-1 to TRBJ2-1; D ambiguous. The germline gives CDR1 MNHNS, CDR2 SASEGT. Trimming stripped 0 bases from V and 12 bases from J, with 9 bases between. The CDR3 is 12 amino acids. The CDR3 nucleotides are TGTGCCAGCAGTGAAGCCAACCCAAGGCAGTTCTTC. This translates into CASSEANPRQFF.

V usage is TRBV10-2 and J usage is TRBJ2-2; TRBD2 aligns across 12 bases. The CDR3 contains 16 residues. In germline, CDR1 is WSHSY, CDR2 SAAADI. The V gene end was trimmed by 6 bases and the J gene end by 5 bases; junction bases not matched to a gene: 7. The CDR3 coding sequence is TGCGCCAGCAGATCTAGCGGGGGGGGCTGGACCGGGGAGCTGTTTTTT. Encoded protein: CASRSSGGGWTGELFF.